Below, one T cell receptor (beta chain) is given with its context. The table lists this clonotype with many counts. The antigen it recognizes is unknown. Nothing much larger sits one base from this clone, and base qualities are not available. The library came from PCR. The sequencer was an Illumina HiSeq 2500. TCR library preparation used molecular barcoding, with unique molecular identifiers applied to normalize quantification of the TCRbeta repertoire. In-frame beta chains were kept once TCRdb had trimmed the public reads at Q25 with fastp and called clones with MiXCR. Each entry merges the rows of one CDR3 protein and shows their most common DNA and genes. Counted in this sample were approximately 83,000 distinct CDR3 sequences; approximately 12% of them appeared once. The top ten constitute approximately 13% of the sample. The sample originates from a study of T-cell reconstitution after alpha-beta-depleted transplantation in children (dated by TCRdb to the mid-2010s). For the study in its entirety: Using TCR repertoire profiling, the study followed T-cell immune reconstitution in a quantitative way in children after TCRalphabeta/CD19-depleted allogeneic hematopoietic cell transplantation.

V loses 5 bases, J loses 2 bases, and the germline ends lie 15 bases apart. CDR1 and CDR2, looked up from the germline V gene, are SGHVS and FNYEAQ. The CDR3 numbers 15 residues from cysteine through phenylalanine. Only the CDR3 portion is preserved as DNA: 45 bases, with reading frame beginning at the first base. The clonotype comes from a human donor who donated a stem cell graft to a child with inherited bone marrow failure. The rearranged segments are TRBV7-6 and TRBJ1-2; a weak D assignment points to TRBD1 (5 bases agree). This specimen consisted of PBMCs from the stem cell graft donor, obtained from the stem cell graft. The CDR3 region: CASSPDPGTNYGYTF. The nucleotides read TGTGCCAGCAGCCCAGACCCAGGGACCAACTATGGCTACACCTTC.